The 2 T cell receptor beta chains below were found in one sample sequenced in a study of PD-L1 blockade in urothelial cancer. Sequencing was performed with immunoSEQ multiplex PCR; in TCRdb, only in-frame clones are kept and a portion is missing. The table shows 100,000 or so clones, with under 85% occurring only once. This specimen consisted of PBMCs, obtained around atezolizumab (anti-PD-L1) treatment. Receptor source: a man in his fifties with urothelial cancer.

A single count supports this clone. The rearrangement links TRBV5-1 to TRBJ2-3; the match to TRBD2 covers 13 bases. The CDR3 length is 16 residues. The germline CDR1 and CDR2 sequences are SGHRS and YFSETQ. V trimming: 3 bases; J trimming: 6 bases; junction bases outside the gene matches: 7. This CDR3 reads CASSWRTSGSMDTQYF. DNA for the CDR3: TGCGCCAGCAGCTGGAGGACTAGCGGGAGTATGGATACGCAGTATTTT.

The V gene is TRBV9, the J gene TRBJ2-2, with 7 bases aligning to TRBD1. J was trimmed by 7 bases and V by 3 bases; bases with no gene match: 9. The CDR3 is made up of 15 amino acids. CDR1 SGDLS and CDR2 YYNGEE come from the germline V gene. CDR3 bases: TGTGCCAGCAGCGCCCAACAGGGGTGGGGCGGGGAGCTGTTTTTT. Protein: CASSAQQGWGGELFF.